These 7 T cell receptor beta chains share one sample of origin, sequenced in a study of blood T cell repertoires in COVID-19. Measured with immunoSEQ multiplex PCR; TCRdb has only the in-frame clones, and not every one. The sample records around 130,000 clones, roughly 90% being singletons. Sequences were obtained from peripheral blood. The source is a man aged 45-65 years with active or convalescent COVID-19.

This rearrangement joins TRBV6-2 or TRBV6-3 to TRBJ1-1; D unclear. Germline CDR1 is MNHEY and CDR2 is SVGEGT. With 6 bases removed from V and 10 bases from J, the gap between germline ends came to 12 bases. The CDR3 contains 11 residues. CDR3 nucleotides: TGTGCCAGCAGCCGAGGGTTGGGAGCTTTCTTT. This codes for CASSRGLGAFF.

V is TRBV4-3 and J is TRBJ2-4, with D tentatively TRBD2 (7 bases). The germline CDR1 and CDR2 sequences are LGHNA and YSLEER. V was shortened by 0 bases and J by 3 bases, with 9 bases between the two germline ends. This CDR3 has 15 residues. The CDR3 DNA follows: TGCGCCAGCAGCCAAGAAGGGGGGGGCAAAAACATTCAGTACTTC. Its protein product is CASSQEGGGKNIQYF.

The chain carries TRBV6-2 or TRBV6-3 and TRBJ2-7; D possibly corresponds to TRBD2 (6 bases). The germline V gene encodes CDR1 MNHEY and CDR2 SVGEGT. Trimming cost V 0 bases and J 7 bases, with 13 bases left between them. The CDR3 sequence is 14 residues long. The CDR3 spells CASSYSRGISEQYF. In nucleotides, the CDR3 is TGTGCCAGCAGTTACTCACGGGGGATTTCGGAGCAGTACTTC.

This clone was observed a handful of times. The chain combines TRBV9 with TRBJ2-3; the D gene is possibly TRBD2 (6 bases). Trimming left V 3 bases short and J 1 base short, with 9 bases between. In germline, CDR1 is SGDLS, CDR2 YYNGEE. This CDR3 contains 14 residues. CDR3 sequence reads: CASSAGLRTDTQYF. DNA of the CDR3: TGTGCCAGCAGCGCGGGACTTCGCACAGATACGCAGTATTTT.

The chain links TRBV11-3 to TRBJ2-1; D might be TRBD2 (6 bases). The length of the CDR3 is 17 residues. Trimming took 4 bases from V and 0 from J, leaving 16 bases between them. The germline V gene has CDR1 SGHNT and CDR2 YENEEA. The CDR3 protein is CASSSQEGRSSYNEQFF. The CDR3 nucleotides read TGTGCCAGCAGCTCCCAGGAGGGGAGGAGCTCCTACAATGAGCAGTTCTTC.

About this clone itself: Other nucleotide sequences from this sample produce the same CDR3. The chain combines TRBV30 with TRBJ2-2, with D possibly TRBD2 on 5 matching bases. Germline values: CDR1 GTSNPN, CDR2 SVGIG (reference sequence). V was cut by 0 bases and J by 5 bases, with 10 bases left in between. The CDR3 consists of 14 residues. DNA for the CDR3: TGTGCCTGGAGTGTAAGTCGAGGGACCGGGGAGCTGTTTTTT. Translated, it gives CAWSVSRGTGELFF.

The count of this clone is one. The CDR3 reads CASSEGTGRNSPLHF. CDR3 bases: TGTGCCAGCAGTGAAGGGACAGGGCGAAATTCACCCCTCCACTTT. This chain connects TRBV6-4 to TRBJ1-6, with TRBD1 matching over 9 bases. This CDR3 contains 15 residues. The germline gives CDR1 MRHNA, CDR2 SNTAGT. V trimming: 3 bases; J trimming: 7 bases; junction bases outside the gene matches: 4.